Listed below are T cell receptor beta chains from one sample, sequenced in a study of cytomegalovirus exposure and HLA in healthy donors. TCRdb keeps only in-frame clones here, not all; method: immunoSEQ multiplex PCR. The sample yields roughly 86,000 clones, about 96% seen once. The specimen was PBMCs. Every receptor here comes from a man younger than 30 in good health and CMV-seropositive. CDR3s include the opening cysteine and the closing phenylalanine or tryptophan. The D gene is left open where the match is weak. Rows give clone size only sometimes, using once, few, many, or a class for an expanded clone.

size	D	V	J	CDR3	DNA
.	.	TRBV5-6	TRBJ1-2	CASSLGQGGGYTF	TGTGCCAGCAGCTTGGGGCAGGGAGGTGGCTACACCTTC
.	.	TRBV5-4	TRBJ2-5	CASSLGQEEETQYF	TGTGCCAGCAGCTTGGGGCAGGAGGAAGAGACCCAGTACTTC
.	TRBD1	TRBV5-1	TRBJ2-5	CASSLGTAQETQYF	TGCGCCAGCAGCCTCGGGACAGCACAAGAGACCCAGTACTTC
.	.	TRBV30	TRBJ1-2	CARNRHAGGYTF	TGTGCCAGAAACAGGCATGCTGGCGGCTACACCTTC
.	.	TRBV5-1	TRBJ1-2	CASSLGQGVRKDGYTF	TGCGCCAGCAGCTTGGGGCAGGGTGTCAGAAAGGATGGCTACACCTTC
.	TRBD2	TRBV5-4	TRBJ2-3	CASSPVLAGRTDTQYF	TGTGCCAGCAGCCCGGTACTAGCGGGGCGCACAGATACGCAGTATTTT
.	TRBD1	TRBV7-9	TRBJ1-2	CASSDTGVEANYGYTF	TGTGCCAGCAGCGATACAGGGGTTGAGGCTAACTATGGCTACACCTTC
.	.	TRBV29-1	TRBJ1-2	CSVEDQHYTF	TGCAGCGTTGAAGATCAACACTACACCTTC
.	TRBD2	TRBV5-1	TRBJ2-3	CASRDPGGADTQYF	TGCGCCAGCAGAGACCCCGGGGGGGCAGATACGCAGTATTTT
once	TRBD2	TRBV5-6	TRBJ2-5	CASSPVAGQETQYF	TGTGCCAGCAGTCCTGTAGCGGGGCAAGAGACCCAGTACTTC
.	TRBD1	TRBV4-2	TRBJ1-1	CASSQGDRNTEAFF	TGTGCCAGCAGCCAAGGGGACAGGAACACTGAAGCTTTCTTT
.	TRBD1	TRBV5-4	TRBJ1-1	CASSFGGQGTEAFF	TGTGCCAGCAGCTTCGGGGGACAGGGCACTGAAGCTTTCTTT
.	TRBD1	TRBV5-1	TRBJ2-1	CASSPRRTGAALNEQFF	TGCGCCAGCAGCCCGCGCCGCACAGGGGCTGCCCTCAATGAGCAGTTCTTC
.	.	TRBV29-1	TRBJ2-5	CSVEQRGTQYF	TGCAGCGTTGAACAACGCGGGACCCAGTACTTC
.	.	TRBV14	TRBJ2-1	CASSQDSGRVNEQFF	TGTGCCAGCAGCCAAGATTCGGGCAGGGTGAATGAGCAGTTCTTC
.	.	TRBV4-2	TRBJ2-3	CASSQDRRITDTQYF	TGTGCCAGCAGCCAAGATAGGAGGATCACAGATACGCAGTATTTT
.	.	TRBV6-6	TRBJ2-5	CATIPGAGETQYF	TGTGCCACCATTCCAGGGGCAGGCGAGACCCAGTACTTC
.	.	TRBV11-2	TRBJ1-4	CASRHSRGHNEKLFF	TGTGCCAGCAGGCACTCACGGGGACATAATGAAAAACTGTTTTTT
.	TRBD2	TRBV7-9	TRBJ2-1	CASSRSGRENEQFF	TGTGCCAGCAGTAGGAGCGGGAGAGAAAATGAGCAGTTCTTC
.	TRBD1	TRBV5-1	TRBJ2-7	CASSTDRRSSYEQYF	TGCGCCAGCAGCACGGACAGGCGGAGCTCCTACGAGCAGTACTTC
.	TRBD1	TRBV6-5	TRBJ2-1	CASSFGTGQFF	TGTGCCAGCAGTTTCGGGACAGGCCAATTCTTC
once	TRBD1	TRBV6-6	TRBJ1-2	CASSEDRRYGYTF	TGTGCCAGCAGCGAGGACAGGCGCTATGGCTACACCTTC
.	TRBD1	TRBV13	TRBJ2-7	CASSLSRDRDYEQYF	TGTGCCAGCAGCTTAAGCCGGGACAGGGACTACGAGCAGTACTTC
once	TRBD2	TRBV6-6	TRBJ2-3	CASSWTSLTDTQYF	TGTGCCAGCAGTTGGACTAGTCTCACAGATACGCAGTATTTT
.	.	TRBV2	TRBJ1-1	CASSVQGTEAFF	TGTGCCAGCAGTGTTCAGGGCACTGAAGCTTTCTTT
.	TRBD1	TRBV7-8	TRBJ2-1	CASSFEGGRWNEQFF	TGTGCCAGCAGCTTCGAAGGGGGCCGGTGGAATGAGCAGTTCTTC
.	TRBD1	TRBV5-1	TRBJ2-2	CASSLAPASQGADTGELFF	TGCGCCAGCAGCTTGGCCCCGGCAAGTCAGGGGGCGGATACCGGGGAGCTGTTTTTT
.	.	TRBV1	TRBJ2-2	CTSSQAQGANTGELFF	TGCACCAGCAGCCAAGCCCAGGGTGCTAACACCGGGGAGCTGTTTTTT
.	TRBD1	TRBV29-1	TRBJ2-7	CSVDRDRGPEQYF	TGCAGCGTTGATCGGGACAGGGGGCCCGAGCAGTACTTC
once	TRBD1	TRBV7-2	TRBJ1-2	CASSLVPAGGAEGYGYTF	TGTGCCAGCAGCTTAGTTCCGGCAGGGGGCGCTGAGGGCTATGGCTACACCTTC
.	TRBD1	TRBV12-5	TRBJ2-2	CASGLTTGQSNTGELFF	TGTGCTAGTGGTTTGACAACGGGACAGTCGAACACCGGGGAGCTGTTTTTT
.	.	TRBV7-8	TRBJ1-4	CASSLGGVLEKLFF	TGTGCCAGCAGCCTTGGGGGGGTTTTAGAAAAACTGTTTTTT
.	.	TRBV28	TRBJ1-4	CASSFDRRGNEKLFF	TGTGCCAGCAGTTTTGACAGGAGAGGTAATGAAAAACTGTTTTTT
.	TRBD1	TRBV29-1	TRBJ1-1	CSVLRDSSEAFF	TGCAGCGTCCTCCGGGACAGCTCTGAAGCTTTCTTT
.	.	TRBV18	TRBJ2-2	CASSPPRYTGYGELFF	TGTGCCAGCTCACCACCGAGATATACAGGGTACGGGGAGCTGTTTTTT
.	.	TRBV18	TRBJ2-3	CASSLTMGTDTQYF	TGTGCCAGCTCACTCACTATGGGCACAGATACGCAGTATTTT
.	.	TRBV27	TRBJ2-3	CAAGDGEVDTQYF	TGTGCCGCGGGTGACGGGGAGGTAGATACGCAGTATTTT
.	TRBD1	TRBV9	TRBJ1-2	CASSVDTDRYYGYTF	TGTGCCAGCAGCGTAGATACGGACAGGTACTATGGCTACACCTTC
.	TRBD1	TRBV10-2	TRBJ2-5	CASCNRDSYQETQYF	TGCGCCAGCTGCAACCGGGACAGCTACCAAGAGACCCAGTACTTC
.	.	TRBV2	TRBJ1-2	CASSEDRAANYGYTF	TGTGCCAGCAGTGAAGACAGGGCAGCTAACTATGGCTACACCTTC
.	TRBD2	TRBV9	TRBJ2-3	CASSVAAAGGDTQYF	TGTGCCAGCAGCGTAGCTGCTGCGGGGGGGGATACGCAGTATTTT
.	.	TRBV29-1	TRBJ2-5	CSVGKRGRPRETQYF	TGCAGCGTTGGGAAGCGTGGCAGACCTCGGGAGACCCAGTACTTC
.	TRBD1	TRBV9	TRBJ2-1	CASSAPGGLYNEQFF	TGTGCCAGCAGCGCGCCAGGGGGATTATACAATGAGCAGTTCTTC
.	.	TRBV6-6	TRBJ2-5	CASSYGDSRETQYF	TGTGCCAGCAGTTACGGAGACAGTCGAGAGACCCAGTACTTC
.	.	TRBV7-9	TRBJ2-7	CASSFTGGPQGEQYF	TGTGCCAGCAGCTTTACGGGGGGCCCTCAGGGGGAGCAGTACTTC
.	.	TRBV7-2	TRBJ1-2	CASSLPQDNNYGYTF	TGTGCCAGCAGCCTTCCTCAGGACAACAACTATGGCTACACCTTC
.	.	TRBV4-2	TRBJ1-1	CASSRSQGKGTEAFF	TGTGCCAGCAGCCGGAGCCAGGGAAAGGGCACTGAAGCTTTCTTT
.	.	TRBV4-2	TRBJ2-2	CASSQADGYAGELFF	TGTGCCAGCAGCCAAGCAGACGGGTATGCCGGGGAGCTGTTTTTT
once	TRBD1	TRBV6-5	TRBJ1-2	CASSLGQAANYGYTF	TGTGCCAGCAGTTTGGGACAGGCAGCTAACTATGGCTACACCTTC
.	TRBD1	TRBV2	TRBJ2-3	CASRPGTGQTDTQYF	TGTGCCAGCAGGCCCGGGACAGGGCAAACAGATACGCAGTATTTT
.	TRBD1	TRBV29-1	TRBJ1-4	CSVGTGGEEKLFF	TGCAGCGTCGGGACAGGCGGTGAGGAAAAACTGTTTTTT
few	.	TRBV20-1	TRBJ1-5	CSARAVMHQHF	TGCAGTGCTAGGGCCGTCATGCACCAGCATTTT